This T cell receptor beta chain is drawn from a study of cytomegalovirus exposure and HLA in healthy donors. On the study more broadly: The roughly 120 million unique TCR beta sequences, from approximately 170 million T cells, were found by an earlier analysis. The Caucasian-associated ancestry cluster contained about 80% of the 300 to 450 genotyped donors. Study-wide findings and caveats: In vitro data verified three CMV-associated chains as specific for CMV antigens. Later findings reportedly placed an Asian-associated ancestry cluster below the approximately 670-donor mean for N-insertions.

Amplification used 60 Vbeta primers and 13 Jbeta primers. Sequenced by immunoSEQ multiplex PCR; TCRdb stores in-frame clones only, minus some. The sample lists approximately 130,000 clones; roughly 71% were seen once. This CDR3 region has 15 residues. V shed 5 bases and J shed 2 bases, with 12 bases lying between them. The germline CDR1 and CDR2 sequences are LNHDA and SQIVND (reference sequence). With respect to this clone: The antigen is undetermined.

The chain combines TRBV19 with TRBJ2-2; D is unclear. The source of this sequence is a woman aged 40 to 49 in good health and CMV-seropositive. Material: PBMCs. The CDR3 region has the DNA TGTGCCAGTAGTGACATGGGCAGCAACACCGGGGAGCTGTTTTTT. Encoded protein: CASSDMGSNTGELFF.